Listed here is a single T cell receptor beta chain. What it recognizes is unknown. This specimen comes from a study of blood T cells in healthy people across ages. A sample-barcoded 5' primer and a J-beta primer mix were used in a second PCR of about 7 to 12 cycles. Each cDNA molecule was tagged by a template-switch adaptor with 12 random nucleotides. A single record per CDR3 protein comes from TCRdb applying MiXCR to the 5' RACE reads. The sample has some 1.8 million distinct CDR3 sequences, about 39% seen once. V lost 10 bases to trimming and J lost 7 bases, with 23 bases between them. The CDR3 extends over 15 amino acids. Germline V gene lookup returns CDR1 SNHLY and CDR2 FYNNEI. General study points: Diversity figures derived from one million T cells were judged to underestimate the true value.

This sequence was found in a human donor in good health. Sequencing used blood. The rearrangement links TRBV2 to TRBJ2-1; D is unclear. CDR3 in amino acids: CATGPKVGSRNEQFF. The CDR3 nucleotides read TGTGCCACCGGGCCCAAAGTGGGGTCGAGGAATGAGCAGTTCTTC.